This T cell receptor (beta chain) was retrieved from a study of OX40 agonist ivuxolimab in advanced cancers. In terms of the full investigation: Ivuxolimab, which targeted the costimulatory receptor OX40 (CD134), was an agonistic, fully human IgG2 monoclonal antibody. Intravenous ivuxolimab was administered to patients every 2 weeks at six dose levels: 0.01, 0.1, 0.3, 1.5, 3 and 10 mg/kg. Of the approximately 50 patients in dose escalation, some 19 had hepatocellular carcinoma, about 15 had melanoma, 9 had renal cell carcinoma and 9 had head and neck cancer. In the dose-escalation cohort, 75% to 85% of patients were male, and the mean age was 60 years with a range of about 20 to 80. Prior anti-PD-1, anti-PD-L1 or anti-CTLA-4 therapy was permitted, and checkpoint inhibitors had been received by around 39% of dose-escalation patients. Partial responses were achieved by three dose-escalation patients, of whom one had hepatocellular carcinoma and two had cutaneous melanoma. The purpose of peripheral TCRbeta sequencing was to test whether ivuxolimab changed TCR sequence diversity and led to clonal T-cell expansion. The monotherapy dose-escalation portion (N of about 50 patients) of the phase I ivuxolimab trial is reported in the paper.

CDR1 and CDR2, per the germline V gene (reference sequence), are LNHNV and YYDKDF. V is reduced by 0 bases and J by 0 bases, leaving a spacing of 15 bases between them. CDR3 length: 17 amino acids, cysteine to phenylalanine. Kept here is only the CDR3 DNA, which spans 51 bases and is read in frame from base 1. Patients with a history of autoimmune disease or receiving systemic immunosuppression were excluded from the trial. Peripheral blood for TCR sequencing was collected from all dose cohorts at baseline, on cycle 4 day 1, and on cycle 7 day 1. Samples were obtained from an open-label, multicenter, first-in-human phase I dose-escalation trial of ivuxolimab. The trial enrolled adults with locally advanced or metastatic head and neck squamous cell, hepatocellular, melanoma or renal cell carcinoma. CD4+ and CD8+ T cells were sorted separately from peripheral blood before TCR sequencing. Genomic DNA was extracted from sorted cells for sequencing of the TCRbeta CDR3 region. The immunoSEQ Assay was used for sequencing of TCRbeta CDR3 regions. TCRdb limited this immuneACCESS table to in-frame rearrangements with V and J called. A share of clones is missing; checked studies link under half to unresolved V genes, and the rest is unexplained. The sample table holds tens of thousands of clones, of which about 90% were seen once. Together, the top ten hold around 0.54% of the sample.

Regarding this clone: Its specific antigen is unknown. The sample holds no much larger clone one base away, and base qualities are not on file.

Results the study describes overall, beyond this receptor: At doses of 0.1 to 3.0 mg/kg, clonal expansion of both CD4+ and CD8+ T cells in blood was seen between baseline and week 6. Partial responders in the 0.1-3.0 mg/kg groups had among the lowest normalized peripheral clonal expansion, especially among CD8+ T cells. After ivuxolimab, CD8+ T cells had more expanded clones than CD4+ T cells on average. Low levels of normalized T-cell clonal expansion were also seen in some patients who did not respond. Antigen specificity was not determined for the clonally expanded peripheral T cells.

The sequence came from an adult with an advanced solid tumor such as melanoma, head and neck, liver or kidney cancer. The input for sequencing was CD4+ or CD8+ T cells sorted from blood, taken in a trial of the OX40 agonist ivuxolimab. The rearranged segments are TRBV15 and TRBJ2-7; the D segment cannot be called with confidence. Here the CDR3 is given as CATSRDQSRSISYEQYF. The nucleotides read TGTGCCACCAGCAGAGATCAATCTCGCAGCATCTCCTACGAGCAGTACTTC.